Sequencing of this T cell receptor (beta chain) was carried out in a study of molecular identifiers for immune sequencing clone quantification. Trimming at V came to 2 bases and at J to 7 bases, leaving 5 bases not matched to a gene. From germline, CDR1 is LGHNA and CDR2 YSLEER. CDR3 length: 14 residues. This clonotype showed up many times. TCRdb passed the PCR reads through MiXCR, listing each CDR3 protein once. The sample carries about 630,000 distinct CDR3 sequences, roughly 27% recorded once. J is TRBJ1-5 and V is TRBV4-3, with 7 positions matching TRBD1. The sample taken for sequencing was naive CD8+ T cells from blood, with Jurkat cell RNA spiked in. Subset given: FACS-sorted CD8+CD4-CCR7+CD45RA+ naive T cells. This receptor was identified in a human donor in good health. Some libraries in this study had Jurkat cell RNA spiked in. The CDR3 DNA is TGCGCCAGCAGCCAATCTAGGGACAGCCAGCCCCAGCATTTT. This sequence encodes CASSQSRDSQPQHF.